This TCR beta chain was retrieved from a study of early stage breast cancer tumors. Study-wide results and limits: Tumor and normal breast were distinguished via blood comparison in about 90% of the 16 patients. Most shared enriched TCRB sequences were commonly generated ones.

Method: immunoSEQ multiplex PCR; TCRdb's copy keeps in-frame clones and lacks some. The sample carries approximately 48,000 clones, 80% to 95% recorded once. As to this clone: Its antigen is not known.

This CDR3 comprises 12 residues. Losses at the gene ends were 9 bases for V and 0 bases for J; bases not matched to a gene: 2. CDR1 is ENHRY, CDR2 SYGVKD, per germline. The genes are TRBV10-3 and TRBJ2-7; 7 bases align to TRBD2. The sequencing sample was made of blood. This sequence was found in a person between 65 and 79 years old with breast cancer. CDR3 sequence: CAIGLDSYEQYF. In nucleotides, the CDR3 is TGTGCCATAGGACTAGACTCCTACGAGCAGTACTTC.